This T cell receptor (beta chain) was sequenced for a study of shared clonotypes between healthy human individuals. TCRdb's table, derived via immunoSEQ multiplex PCR, lists solely in-frame clones and lacks some. The sample records some 2,000,000 clones, approximately 95% being singletons. The V gene end was trimmed by 4 bases and the J gene end by 0 bases; junction bases not matched to a gene: 11. The CDR3 has 18 amino acids. From germline, CDR1 is GTSNPN and CDR2 SVGIG (reference sequence). The origin of this receptor is a man between 18 and 29 years old in good health. The chain employs TRBV30 and TRBJ1-6; 8 positions match TRBD1. The specimen was naive CD4+ T cells sorted from blood. The subset here: CD45RA+ positively selected. The CDR3 spells CAWTKDRVTSSYNSPLHF. DNA for the CDR3: TGTGCCTGGACAAAGGACAGGGTTACTAGCTCCTATAATTCACCCCTCCACTTT.